Sequencing of this TCR beta chain was carried out in a study of T cell responses to AZD1222 COVID-19 vaccine. Findings of the study overall: White British donors predominated, females outnumbered males, and clonal diversity was possibly underestimated.

Germline V gene data show CDR1 as DFQATT and CDR2 as SNEGSKA (reference sequence). This CDR3 region has 11 residues. This clone was found once. What it binds is unknown. TCRdb keeps only in-frame clones here, not all; method: immunoSEQ multiplex PCR. The sample has about 86,000 clones, 70% to 80% seen once; the top ten hold around 20%. The TCR originated in an adult in good health. The V gene is TRBV20-1, the J gene TRBJ1-2; D gene ambiguous. Source: peripheral blood, taken on day 0 of AZD1222 vaccination. CDR3 residues: CRARTGNGYTF. The CDR3 DNA sequence: TGCAGGGCCAGGACTGGAAATGGCTACACCTTC.